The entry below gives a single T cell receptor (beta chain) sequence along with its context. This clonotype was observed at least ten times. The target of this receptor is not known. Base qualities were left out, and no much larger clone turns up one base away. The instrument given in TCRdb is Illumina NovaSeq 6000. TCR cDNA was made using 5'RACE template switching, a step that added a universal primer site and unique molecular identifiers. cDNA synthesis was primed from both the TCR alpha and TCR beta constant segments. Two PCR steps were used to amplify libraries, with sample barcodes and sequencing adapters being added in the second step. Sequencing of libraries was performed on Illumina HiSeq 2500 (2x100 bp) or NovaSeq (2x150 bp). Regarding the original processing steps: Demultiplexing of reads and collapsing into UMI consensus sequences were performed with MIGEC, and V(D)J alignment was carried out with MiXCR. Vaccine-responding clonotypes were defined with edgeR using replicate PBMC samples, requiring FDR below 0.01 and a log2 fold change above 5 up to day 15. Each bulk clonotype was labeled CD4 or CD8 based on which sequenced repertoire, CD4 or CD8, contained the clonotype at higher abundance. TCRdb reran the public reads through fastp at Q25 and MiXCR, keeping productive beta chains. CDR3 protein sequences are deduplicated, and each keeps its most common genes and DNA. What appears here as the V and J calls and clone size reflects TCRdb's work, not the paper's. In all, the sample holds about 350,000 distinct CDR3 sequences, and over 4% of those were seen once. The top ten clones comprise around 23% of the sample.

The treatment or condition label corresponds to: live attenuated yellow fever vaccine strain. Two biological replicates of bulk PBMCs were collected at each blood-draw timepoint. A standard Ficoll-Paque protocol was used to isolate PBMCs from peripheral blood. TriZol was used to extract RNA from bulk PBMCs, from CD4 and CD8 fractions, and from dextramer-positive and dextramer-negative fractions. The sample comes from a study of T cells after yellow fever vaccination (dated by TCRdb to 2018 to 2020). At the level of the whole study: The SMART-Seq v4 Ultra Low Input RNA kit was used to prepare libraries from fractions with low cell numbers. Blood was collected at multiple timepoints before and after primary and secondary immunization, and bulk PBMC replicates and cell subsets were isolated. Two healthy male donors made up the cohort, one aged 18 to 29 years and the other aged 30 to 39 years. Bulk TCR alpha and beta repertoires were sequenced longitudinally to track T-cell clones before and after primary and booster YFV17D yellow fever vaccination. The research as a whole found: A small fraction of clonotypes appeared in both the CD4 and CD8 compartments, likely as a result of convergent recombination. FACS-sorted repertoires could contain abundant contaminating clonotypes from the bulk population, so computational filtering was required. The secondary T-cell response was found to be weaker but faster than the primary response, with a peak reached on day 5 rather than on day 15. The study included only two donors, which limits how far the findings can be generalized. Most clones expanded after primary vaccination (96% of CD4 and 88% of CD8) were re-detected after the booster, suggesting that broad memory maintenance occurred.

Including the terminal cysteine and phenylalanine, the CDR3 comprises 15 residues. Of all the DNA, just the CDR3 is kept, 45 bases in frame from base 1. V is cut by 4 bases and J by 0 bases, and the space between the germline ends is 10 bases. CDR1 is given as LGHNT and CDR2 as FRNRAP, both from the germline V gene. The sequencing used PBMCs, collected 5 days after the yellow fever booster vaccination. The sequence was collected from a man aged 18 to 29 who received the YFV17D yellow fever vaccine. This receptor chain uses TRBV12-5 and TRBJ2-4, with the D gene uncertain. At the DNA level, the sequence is TGTGCTAGTGGTTCCCCTACCCTAGCCAAAAACATTCAGTACTTC. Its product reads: CASGSPTLAKNIQYF.